These T cell receptor beta chains were read from a single sample in a study of cytomegalovirus exposure and HLA in healthy donors. The data were produced by immunoSEQ multiplex PCR, yet TCRdb's version contains in-frame clones alone and is incomplete. In the table there are approximately 100,000 clones, roughly 80% of which are singletons. The sequenced material came from PBMCs. These receptor sequences come from a female donor in good health and CMV-seronegative. CDR3s include the opening cysteine and the closing phenylalanine or tryptophan. Each record gives: V gene, clone size, J gene, D gene, CDR3 DNA, CDR3 protein. A D gene is named only where the DNA matches it firmly. Some rows mark clone size as missing; the rest say once, few, many or name a class of expanded clone.

TRBV7-9	-	TRBJ1-1	TRBD1	TGTGCCAGCAGCTCGGGACAGGATTGGACTGAAGCTTTCTTT	CASSSGQDWTEAFF
TRBV29-1	-	TRBJ2-4	-	TGCAGCGTCCTTCCGCGGCTCTCCCCCATTCAGTACTTC	CSVLPRLSPIQYF
TRBV21-1	once	TRBJ1-2	-	TGTGCCAGCAGCAAAGCTAAACGGGACAGGCCCTGCTCATTTTATGGCTACACCTTC	CASSKAKRDRPCSFYGYTF
TRBV30	-	TRBJ2-1	TRBD2	TGTGCCTGGAGTGTACTGGGGGGGGTGGATGAGCAGTTCTTC	CAWSVLGGVDEQFF
TRBV9	-	TRBJ1-1	TRBD1	TGTGCCAGCAGCGGGGACAGCCGTGAAGCTTTCTTT	CASSGDSREAFF
TRBV5-6	few	TRBJ2-3	-	TGTGCCAGCAGCCTGGGGCGGGTTGGGTCTACAGATACGCAGTATTTT	CASSLGRVGSTDTQYF
TRBV14	-	TRBJ1-2	-	TGTGCCAGCAGCCAAGAGGAGCGACCCTCCTATGGCTACACCTTC	CASSQEERPSYGYTF
TRBV11-2	-	TRBJ2-5	TRBD2	TGTGCCAGCAGCTTAGTGGCGGGGGGGACCGGGGTGACCCAGTACTTC	CASSLVAGGTGVTQYF
TRBV9	-	TRBJ2-7	-	TGTGCCAGCAGCTCGGGTCTCGACGAGCAGTACTTC	CASSSGLDEQYF
TRBV18	-	TRBJ2-7	-	TGTGCCAGCTCACCACTAGAGGTTAGGAGCGAGCAGTACTTC	CASSPLEVRSEQYF
TRBV11-2	-	TRBJ2-7	TRBD2	TGTGCCAGCAGCAAGCGGGGACCCTACGAGCAGTACTTC	CASSKRGPYEQYF
TRBV5-5	few	TRBJ2-7	TRBD1	TGTGCCAGCAGCTTGTTCTTGGGACAGGGGCCCTACGAGCAGTACTTC	CASSLFLGQGPYEQYF
TRBV15	few	TRBJ2-2	TRBD2	TGTGCCACCAGCAGAGAAACTAGCGGGAGCGGGGAGCTGTTTTTT	CATSRETSGSGELFF
TRBV6-5	few	TRBJ1-1	-	TGTGCCAGCAGTTACGGGGGGTCCGGCACTGAAGCTTTCTTT	CASSYGGSGTEAFF
TRBV5-8	-	TRBJ2-2	TRBD2	TGTGCCAGCAGCCCGGATGCGGGAGACGGGGAGCTGTTTTTT	CASSPDAGDGELFF
TRBV19	-	TRBJ2-3	TRBD2	TGTGCCAGTAGTATAAATGGTCCAGCGGGGCCCACAGATACGCAGTATTTT	CASSINGPAGPTDTQYF
TRBV21-1	-	TRBJ2-3	-	TGTGCCAGCAGCAAAGTTTGGATGGGGACAGACAGCACAGATACGCAGTATTTT	CASSKVWMGTDSTDTQYF
TRBV5-1	-	TRBJ2-3	-	TGCGCCAGCAGCTTGGAGCAGGGCACAGATACGCAGTATTTT	CASSLEQGTDTQYF
TRBV5-1	-	TRBJ2-3	-	TGCGCCAGCAGCCCACTAGGAACGGATACGCAGTATTTT	CASSPLGTDTQYF
TRBV5-4	-	TRBJ1-2	-	TGTGCCAGCAGCTTTAACCGGGTGGGCTACACCTTC	CASSFNRVGYTF
TRBV29-1	-	TRBJ1-2	-	TGCAGCGTTGTACCTCGCGAAGGGGACTATGGCTACACCTTC	CSVVPREGDYGYTF
TRBV29-1	-	TRBJ2-5	-	TGCAGCGTTGAAGACGTTTGGCAGACAGGATTGTACCAAGAGACCCAGTACTTC	CSVEDVWQTGLYQETQYF
TRBV27	-	TRBJ2-1	TRBD1	TGTGCCGCTTCGCCGACAGGGCTCCCTAGGAATGAGCAGTTCTTC	CAASPTGLPRNEQFF
TRBV14	-	TRBJ2-2	-	TGTGCCAGCAGCCAAGATTTCCCCAGAAACACCGGGGAGCTGTTTTTT	CASSQDFPRNTGELFF
TRBV27	-	TRBJ2-7	-	TGTGCCAGCAGTTTTTCAGGGCTAGCGACCTACGAGCAGTACTTC	CASSFSGLATYEQYF
TRBV18	-	TRBJ2-7	TRBD2	TGTGCCAGCTTTCGGGGGGGAGCCTCCTACGAGCAGTACTTC	CASFRGGASYEQYF
TRBV7-9	-	TRBJ2-7	-	TGTGCCAGCAGCTCCCCTGGGGCCGTTGCTTACGAGCAGTACTTC	CASSSPGAVAYEQYF
TRBV19	few	TRBJ1-5	TRBD1	TGTGCCAGTAGTATAGAAGTAAAGGGGGCACCCCAGCATTTT	CASSIEVKGAPQHF
TRBV6-1	-	TRBJ1-2	-	TGTGCCAGCAGTGAAGCGCCTATCTATGGCTACACCTTC	CASSEAPIYGYTF
TRBV5-8	-	TRBJ1-5	TRBD1	TGTGCCAGCAGGAGGCAAAGGGGACAGGGGAGCAATCAGCCCCAGCATTTT	CASRRQRGQGSNQPQHF
TRBV13	-	TRBJ2-2	TRBD2	TGTGCCAGCAGCTGGACCGGGACTAGCGGGGGGGCCGAAGGAGGCACCGGGGAGCTGTTTTTT	CASSWTGTSGGAEGGTGELFF
TRBV5-1	-	TRBJ2-2	-	TGCGCCAGCAGCTCATTGAGGGGGGGGTCGAACACCGGGGAGCTGTTTTTT	CASSSLRGGSNTGELFF
TRBV6-1	-	TRBJ1-1	-	TGTGCCAGCAGTGACAGTGCAGGCAACACTGAAGCTTTCTTT	CASSDSAGNTEAFF
TRBV27	-	TRBJ2-7	TRBD2	TGTGCCAGCAGTGAGGGACTAGCGGGGGTGTACGAGCAGTACTTC	CASSEGLAGVYEQYF
TRBV7-9	-	TRBJ2-7	TRBD2	TGTTCCAGCAGCGTAGGGACTAACGAGCAGTACTTC	CSSSVGTNEQYF
TRBV11-2	once	TRBJ1-2	-	TGTGCCAGCAGCAGCGGCCCCTCGAAAGGCTACACCTTC	CASSSGPSKGYTF
TRBV27	-	TRBJ1-5	TRBD1	TGTGCCAGCAGTTTATTTACAGGGGCAGGTCAGCCCCAGCATTTT	CASSLFTGAGQPQHF
TRBV7-3	-	TRBJ1-1	-	TGTGCCAGCAGCTTACGAGGGTTGGGTGAAGCTTTCTTT	CASSLRGLGEAFF
TRBV13	-	TRBJ1-3	TRBD1	TGTGCCAGCAGCGACGGGACAGTGAGCTCTGGAAACACCATATATTTT	CASSDGTVSSGNTIYF
TRBV4-2	-	TRBJ2-7	-	TGTGCCAGCAGCCAAGCTTCCTACGAGCAGTACTTC	CASSQASYEQYF
TRBV11-2	-	TRBJ2-1	TRBD2	TGTGCCAGCAGCCAATTAGCGGGGGCCCCCCGGAACAATGAGCAGTTCTTC	CASSQLAGAPRNNEQFF
TRBV5-1	once	TRBJ2-1	TRBD2	TGCGCCAGCAGCAATCTAGCGGAATCCTACAATGAGCAGTTCTTC	CASSNLAESYNEQFF
TRBV6-5	-	TRBJ1-6	-	TGTGCCAGCAGTTTCGCGGACTTTAATTCACCCCTCCACTTT	CASSFADFNSPLHF
TRBV7-7	-	TRBJ1-3	-	TGTGCTATGAACCGCCGGGACTCTGGAAACACCATATATTTT	CAMNRRDSGNTIYF
TRBV19	few	TRBJ1-1	-	TGTGCCAGCACGCCCGGGGGGGGAAACACTGAAGCTTTCTTT	CASTPGGGNTEAFF
TRBV4-2	-	TRBJ2-3	TRBD2	TGTGCCAGCAGCCAAGATCTTTTGCGCGGGGGGGCCTCTGAGACAGATACGCAGTATTTT	CASSQDLLRGGASETDTQYF
TRBV11-2	once	TRBJ2-1	TRBD1	TGTGCCAGCAGCTCCGGCTGGGGACAGCCAGCTTTAGGCGATGAGCAGTTCTTC	CASSSGWGQPALGDEQFF
TRBV4-1	-	TRBJ2-5	-	TGCGCCAGCAGCCAGGAGGGGCGCCAAGAGACCCAGTACTTC	CASSQEGRQETQYF
TRBV28	-	TRBJ2-6	-	TGTGCCAGCAGTTTTGAGGGCACTGGGGCCAACGTCCTGACTTTC	CASSFEGTGANVLTF
TRBV7-9	once	TRBJ2-3	TRBD2	TGTGCCAGCAATCGGTATCCGGGGGAGGGGGATACGCAGTATTTT	CASNRYPGEGDTQYF
TRBV6-1	-	TRBJ2-7	TRBD2	TGTGCCAGCAGCCCGGGGGGCGAGCAGTACTTC	CASSPGGEQYF
TRBV19	few	TRBJ1-1	-	TGTGCCAGTAGTATTCCGGGTACTGAAGCTTTCTTT	CASSIPGTEAFF
TRBV7-8	-	TRBJ1-6	-	TGTGCCAGCAGCTCTTCGGGGGGATCACCCCTCCACTTT	CASSSSGGSPLHF
TRBV11-1	once	TRBJ2-2	-	TGTGCCAGCAGCCGTCGGCTAGGGGCCGGGGAGCTGTTTTTT	CASSRRLGAGELFF
TRBV2	once	TRBJ1-3	-	TGTGCCAGCGAGTTCGGGGGAAGCTCTGGAAACACCATATATTTT	CASEFGGSSGNTIYF